This record concerns one TCR beta chain sequence. Clones were read by immunoSEQ multiplex PCR, and TCRdb kept only the in-frame ones, dropping some. The repertoire consists of fewer than 40,000 clones, with about four fifths occurring once and the leading ten covering around 25%. This specimen belongs to a study of blood T cell repertoires in COVID-19. Overall study context: Acute-phase and convalescent COVID-19 samples originated in the United States, Italy and Spain. Sources were T cells, B-cell-depleted T cells, or PBMCs; the material itself was cDNA or gDNA.

The receptor's source is a man between 65 and 85 years old with acute or convalescent COVID-19. Input material: peripheral blood.

CDR3 DNA: TGTGCCAGCAGCTTACCTCTCTTCTCGGATACGCAGTATTTT. Protein product: CASSLPLFSDTQYF. The chain combines TRBV7-9 with TRBJ2-3; no definite D call. CDR3 length: 14 amino acids. The V gene's germline CDR1 is SEHNR and CDR2 FQNEAQ (reference sequence). V was trimmed by 2 bases and J by 6 bases, leaving 12 bases between them.